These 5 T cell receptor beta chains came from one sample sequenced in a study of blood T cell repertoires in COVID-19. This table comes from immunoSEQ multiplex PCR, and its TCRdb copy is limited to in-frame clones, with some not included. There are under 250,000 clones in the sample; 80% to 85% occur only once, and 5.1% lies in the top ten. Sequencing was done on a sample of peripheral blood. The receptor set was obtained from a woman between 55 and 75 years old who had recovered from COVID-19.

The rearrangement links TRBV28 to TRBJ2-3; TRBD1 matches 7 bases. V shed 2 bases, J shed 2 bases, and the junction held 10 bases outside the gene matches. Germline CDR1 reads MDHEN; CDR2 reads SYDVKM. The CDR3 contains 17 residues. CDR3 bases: TGTGCCAGCAGTTTAGCCCCGGGACAGATAGACACAGATACGCAGTATTTT. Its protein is CASSLAPGQIDTDTQYF.

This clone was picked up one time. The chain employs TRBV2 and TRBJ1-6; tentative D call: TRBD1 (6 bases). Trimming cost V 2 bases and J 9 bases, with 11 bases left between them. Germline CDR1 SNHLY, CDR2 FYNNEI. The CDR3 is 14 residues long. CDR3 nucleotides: TGTGCCAGCAGTGAACGGCTCAGGGGTTCACCCCTCCACTTT. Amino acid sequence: CASSERLRGSPLHF.

Here the CDR3 DNA reads TGTGCCAGCAGTGAAGCGCGGGGGCGCATTGAAGCTTTCTTT. It yields the protein CASSEARGRIEAFF. The chain links TRBV2 to TRBJ1-1; the D gene is possibly TRBD1 (6 bases). V gave up 0 bases and J gave up 7 bases, with 12 bases separating them. The germline gives CDR1 SNHLY, CDR2 FYNNEI. The CDR3 consists of 14 residues.

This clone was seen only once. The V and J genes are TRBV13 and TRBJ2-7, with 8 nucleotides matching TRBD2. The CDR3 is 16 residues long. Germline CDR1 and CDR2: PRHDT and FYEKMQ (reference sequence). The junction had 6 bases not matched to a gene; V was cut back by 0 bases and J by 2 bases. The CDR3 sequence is CASSLGEAGAPYEQYF. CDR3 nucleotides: TGTGCCAGCAGCTTAGGGGAAGCGGGGGCGCCCTACGAGCAGTACTTC.

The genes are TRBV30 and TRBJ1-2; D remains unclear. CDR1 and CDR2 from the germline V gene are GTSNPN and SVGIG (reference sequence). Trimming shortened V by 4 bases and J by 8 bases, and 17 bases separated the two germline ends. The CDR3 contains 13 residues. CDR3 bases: TGTGCCTGGACTCCTCCCTGGCGAGGGGGCTACACCTTC. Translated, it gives CAWTPPWRGGYTF.